This TCR beta chain derives from a study of T cell clonotyping in hematopoietic cell transplantation. This CDR3 region has 15 residues. Trimming took 3 bases from V and 3 from J; bases not matched to a gene: 6. CDR1 and CDR2 from the germline V gene are SGHVS and FNYEAQ. Recipient blood drawn about 28 days pretransplant and days 30, 100, 180 after. Notes on the study in general: At the given depth, recipient repertoires were over 97% de novo clonotypes. Higher Inverse Simpson Index values in graft donor and pretransplant recipient predicted broader posttransplant TCR diversity. Recipient TCR diversity dropped after transplant; expanded clonotypes rose from day 30 to 180.

Generated by immunoSEQ multiplex PCR, the TCRdb table keeps only in-frame clones and is missing some. The data hold a few thousand clones, with roughly nine tenths observed a single time. Comment on this clone: Antigen: not known.

The sequence derives from a male patient in his 70s who had an allogeneic stem cell transplant from an unrelated donor, so T cells may come from the graft donor. Some clones in this sample may be carry-over from other donors' samples. This chain links TRBV7-6 with TRBJ1-2; 8 bases map to TRBD1. The sample consisted of peripheral blood mononuclear cells, taken 100 days after allogeneic stem cell transplant. The chain's CDR3 is CASSFSTGGDYGYTF. For the CDR3, the DNA is TGTGCCAGCAGCTTCAGTACAGGGGGGGACTATGGCTACACCTTC.